This record concerns one TCR beta chain sequence. The data were obtained in a study of T cells after somatic rescue of genetic block. TCRdb's table, derived via immunoSEQ multiplex PCR, lists solely in-frame clones and lacks some. This sample has approximately 100,000 clones; about 90% occur once, and the top ten carry 1.6%. Sequencing was performed on peripheral blood mononuclear cells (PBMCs). The origin of this receptor is a woman aged 18-29 years.

As DNA, the CDR3 is TGCGCCAGCAGTGCCCAGGCCTCGAACACCGGGGAGCTGTTTTTT. Encoded protein: CASSAQASNTGELFF. The rearrangement uses TRBV5-1 and TRBJ2-2; D call uncertain. Germline lookup yields CDR1 SGHRS and CDR2 YFSETQ. V was pared by 5 bases and J by 0 bases, with 11 bases between. The CDR3 contains 15 residues.